This TCR beta chain came from a study of regulatory T cells in long-lasting Graves disease. Study results and limitations: For persistent Graves' patients, TCR diversity was lower than for newly diagnosed ones. Persistent patients shared more public clonotypes (2,741) than newly diagnosed patients (approximately 1,000).

This clonotype was detected ten times or more. The target antigen is unknown. V was clipped by 4 bases and J by 5 bases, with 9 bases between them. Germline assignment: CDR1 SNHLY and CDR2 FYNNEI. CDR3 size: 12 residues. Time point defined: newly diagnosed GD, antithyroid drugs for less than 3 months. PBMC RNA was the source of the TCR library. Assembly of TCR beta libraries relied on iRepertoire HTBI primers together with Arm-PCR of CDR3 regions. Via MiXCR, TCRdb re-called the multiplex PCR reads, giving one row per CDR3 protein. Of approximately 540,000 distinct CDR3 sequences listed, about 12% were seen once; the top ten hold roughly 9.3%. These data were also filed under a second study, of T cells in Graves' hyperthyroidism and ophthalmopathy. That source adds: If no ophthalmopathy progression occurred within 18 months, Graves' hyperthyroidism was stable. In the first-round RT-PCR of the TCR CDR3, the HTBI primer set was used.

The receptor was derived from a woman aged 25-40 years with Graves disease. The sample was peripheral blood mononuclear cells (PBMCs), taken at new diagnosis, from a patient treated with antithyroid drugs. This chain uses TRBV2 with TRBJ2-7; D gene uncertain. CDR3 residues: CASSARSHEQYF. For the CDR3, the DNA is TGTGCCAGCAGTGCCAGATCCCACGAGCAGTACTTC.